Below, 13 T cell receptor beta chains from the same sample are listed, as sequenced in a study of T-cell reconstitution after alpha-beta-depleted transplantation in children. Unique molecular identifiers featured in how the TCRbeta library was prepared. TCRdb reprocessed the PCR reads via MiXCR and lists one record per CDR3 protein. The profile shows some 840,000 distinct CDR3 sequences, approximately 15% of them singletons. The sample here was PBMCs, mostly from graft donor cells, taken 360 days after TCRalphabeta/CD19-depleted stem cell transplant. These receptors were obtained from a male patient younger than 18 who had a stem cell transplant for acute lymphoblastic leukemia, so the T cells may come from the graft donor.

This chain uses TRBV10-3 with TRBJ2-1; TRBD2 aligns across 7 bases. The CDR3 length is 16 residues. Germline values: CDR1 ENHRY, CDR2 SYGVKD. J lost 5 bases, V lost 4 bases, and 11 bases had no gene match. Here the CDR3 DNA reads TGTGCCATCAGTGGGCCTACTAGCGTGAGGGACAATGAGCAGTTCTTC. Amino acids: CAISGPTSVRDNEQFF.

The chain combines TRBV18 with TRBJ1-1, with D possibly being TRBD1 (5 bases). Trimming removed 3 bases at V and 4 bases at J, with 27 bases between. The CDR3 consists of 19 residues. In germline, CDR1 is KGHSH, CDR2 LQKENI. This CDR3 is CASSPQSGGPGLLRTEAFF. CDR3 sequence (DNA): TGTGCCAGCTCACCCCAATCTGGGGGTCCGGGGCTCCTGCGCACTGAAGCTTTCTTT. Complete variable domain (other parts from reference TRBV18 and TRBJ1-1): NAGVMQNPRHLVRRRGQEARLRCSPMKGHSHVYWYRQLPEEGLKFMVYLQKENIIDESGMPKERFSAEFPKEGPSILRIQQVVRGDSAAYFCASSPQSGGPGLLRTEAFFGQGTRLTVV.

This rearrangement joins TRBV12-3 or TRBV12-4 to TRBJ2-7; D assignment may be TRBD1 or TRBD2 (5 bases each). This CDR3 contains 15 residues. V lost 5 bases to trimming and J lost 0 bases, with 14 bases between them. CDR3 nucleotide sequence: TGTGCCAGCAGTCGCCCGGGACCCTACTCCTACGAGCAGTACTTC. Protein sequence: CASSRPGPYSYEQYF.

This clonotype has more than one count but fewer than ten. The rearrangement joins TRBV12-3 or TRBV12-4 to TRBJ2-5; D is tentatively TRBD1 or TRBD2 (5 bases each). V gave up 3 bases and J gave up 7 bases, with 15 bases separating them. CDR3 length: 14 residues. The CDR3 loop is CASSLGRPLATQYF. CDR3 sequence (DNA): TGTGCCAGCAGTTTGGGGCGTCCTCTAGCGACCCAGTACTTC.

This clonotype turned up a few times. The chain employs TRBV6-4 and TRBJ2-2, with TRBD2 as a possible D gene (5 bases). CDR1 and CDR2 (germline): MRHNA, SNTAGT. Trimming shortened V by 8 bases and J by 5 bases, and 15 bases separated the two germline ends. The CDR3 spans 14 residues. The CDR3 is CASSVRARTGELFF. Written as DNA, the CDR3 is TGTGCCAGCTCGGTGAGGGCCCGTACCGGGGAGCTGTTTTTT.

CDR3 nucleotide sequence: TGTGCCAGCAGCCGCGACAGGGCTACCACAGATACGCAGTATTTT. It specifies CASSRDRATTDTQYF. The chain couples TRBV13 to TRBJ2-3, with TRBD1 matching over 7 bases. CDR3 length: 15 amino acids. Germline V gene sequence: CDR1 PRHDT, CDR2 FYEKMQ (reference sequence). The junction had 7 bases not matched to a gene; V was cut back by 5 bases and J by 2 bases.

This clonotype was observed a handful of times. This chain connects TRBV12-3 or TRBV12-4 to TRBJ1-2, with D perhaps matching TRBD1 (6 bases). The CDR3 covers 14 residues. V was clipped by 6 bases and J by 8 bases, with 19 bases between them. CDR3 residues: CASRTGYLTRGYTF. The CDR3 DNA reads TGTGCCAGCAGGACAGGCTACCTTACGCGGGGCTACACCTTC.

J is TRBJ2-5 and V is TRBV12-3 or TRBV12-4; D is unclear. Trimming shortened V by 5 bases and J by 2 bases, and 15 bases separated the two germline ends. This CDR3 is built from 15 residues. The CDR3 is CASSPLLFVQETQYF. CDR3 sequence (DNA): TGTGCCAGCAGTCCCCTTCTCTTTGTTCAAGAGACCCAGTACTTC.

In its sample, this clonotype was seen a few times. The V call is TRBV14, the J call TRBJ2-5; D might be TRBD1 or TRBD2, each matching 5 bases. Trimming shortened V by 5 bases and J by 5 bases, and 18 bases separated the two germline ends. Germline lookup yields CDR1 SGHDN and CDR2 FVKESK. CDR3 size: 15 residues. The CDR3 DNA is TGTGCCAGCAGCGAGGGACCCATAAATCAGGAGACCCAGTACTTC. Residues: CASSEGPINQETQYF.

The rearrangement links TRBV2 to TRBJ2-1, with 14 bases aligning to TRBD2. CDR3 length: 18 residues. In germline, CDR1 is SNHLY, CDR2 FYNNEI. CDR3: CTFWPGLAGGGPLNEQFF. DNA for the CDR3: TGTACCTTCTGGCCCGGACTAGCGGGAGGTGGCCCTTTAAATGAGCAGTTCTTC.

The rearrangement uses TRBV4-2 and TRBJ2-3, with D maybe TRBD2 (7 bases). The V and J ends lost 0 bases and 3 bases respectively, with 19 bases between them. From germline, CDR1 is LGHNA and CDR2 YNFKEQ. There are 18 residues in the CDR3. CDR3 loop: CASSQDGPRGAGTDTQYF. Here the CDR3 DNA reads TGTGCCAGCAGCCAAGATGGCCCTCGGGGGGCGGGGACAGATACGCAGTATTTT.

The V call is TRBV4-3, the J call TRBJ2-7; 10 bases are a match to TRBD2. V shed 3 bases, J shed 2 bases, and the junction held 4 bases outside the gene matches. CDR3 length: 15 amino acids. The germline gives CDR1 LGHNA, CDR2 YSLEER. The chain's CDR3 is CASSHTAGGTYEQYF. Here the CDR3 DNA reads TGCGCCAGCAGCCACACAGCGGGAGGGACCTACGAGCAGTACTTC.

The V gene is TRBV24-1, the J gene TRBJ2-7; 8 bases are shared with TRBD1. Germline loops: CDR1 KGHDR, CDR2 SFDVKD. V trimming: 1 base; J trimming: 3 bases; junction bases outside the gene matches: 4. The CDR3 is made up of 15 amino acids. The CDR3 here is CATSDFRTGGYEQYF. The DNA of the CDR3 is TGTGCCACCAGTGATTTCCGAACAGGGGGCTACGAGCAGTACTTC.